This T cell receptor (beta chain) was obtained from a study of human T cells and chemical hapten exposure. Whole-study results and caveats: It was expanded TCRs that formed significantly more large CDR3 similarity clusters than controls did.

This clonotype has just a few counts. What it binds is unknown. The junction departs from germline at one end; a sequencing error may be responsible. Documented time point: patch test 2, 6 weeks after DPC sensitization. Treatment denoted: therapeutic diphenylcyclopropenone sensitization with weekly scalp DPC. Phlebotomy was performed prior to application of every patch test. People who gave samples had alopecia, were 18 to 70 years old, and were suitable for DPC. Total RNA extraction was carried out from unfractionated whole blood. The CDR3 is 13 residues long. Germline V gene lookup returns CDR1 SGHTA and CDR2 FQGNSA. TCRdb recomputed calls from the RACE reads with MiXCR, one row per CDR3 protein. The table has some 100,000 distinct CDR3 sequences, more than 7% seen once.

This material consisted of whole blood, taken in connection with sensitization to the hapten diphenylcyclopropenone (DPC). This TCR derives from a woman aged 40-49 years with alopecia areata. Some clones in this sample may be carry-over from other donors' samples. This chain joins TRBV7-2 and TRBJ2-1, with D unclear. The CDR3 nucleotides read TGTGCCAACAGCGTCTACTCAGGAAATGAGCAGTTCTTC. Amino acids: CANSVYSGNEQFF.